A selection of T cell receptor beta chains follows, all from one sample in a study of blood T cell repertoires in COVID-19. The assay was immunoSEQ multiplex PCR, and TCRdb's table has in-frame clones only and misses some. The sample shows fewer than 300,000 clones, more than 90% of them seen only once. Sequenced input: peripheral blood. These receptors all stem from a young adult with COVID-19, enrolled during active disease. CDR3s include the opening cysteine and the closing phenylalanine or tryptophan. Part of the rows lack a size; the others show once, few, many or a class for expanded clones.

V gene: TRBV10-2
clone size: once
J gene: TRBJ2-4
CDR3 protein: CASSEAFGGIQYF

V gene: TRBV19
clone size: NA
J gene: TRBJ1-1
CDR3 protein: CASTKGRRTEAFF

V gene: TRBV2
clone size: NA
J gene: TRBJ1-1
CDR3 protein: CASSVDSSGTEAFF

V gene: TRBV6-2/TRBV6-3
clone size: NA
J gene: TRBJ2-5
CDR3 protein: CASSYDGLQETQYF

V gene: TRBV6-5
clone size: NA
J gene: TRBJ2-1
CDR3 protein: CASSQGLEFTHEQFF

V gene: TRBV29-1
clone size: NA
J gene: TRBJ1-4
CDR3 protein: CSGGDFLDEKLFF

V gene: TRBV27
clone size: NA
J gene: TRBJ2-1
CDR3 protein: CASSRGVSYNEQFF

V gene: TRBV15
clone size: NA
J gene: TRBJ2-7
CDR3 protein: CATSPTDRVGEQYF

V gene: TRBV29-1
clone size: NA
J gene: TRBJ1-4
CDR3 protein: CSVAGFVVGAGDEKLFF

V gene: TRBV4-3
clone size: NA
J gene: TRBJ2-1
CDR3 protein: CASSTGLAANNEQFF

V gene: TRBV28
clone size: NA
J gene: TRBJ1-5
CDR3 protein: CASSLGQTNQPQHF

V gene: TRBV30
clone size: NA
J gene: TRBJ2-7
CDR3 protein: CAWSVSRGAYEQYF

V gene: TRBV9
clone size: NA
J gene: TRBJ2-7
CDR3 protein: CASSVGEGAYEQYF

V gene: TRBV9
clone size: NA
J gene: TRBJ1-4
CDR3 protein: CASGANTKGGEKLFF

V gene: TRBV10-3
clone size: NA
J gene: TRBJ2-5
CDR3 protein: CAISGAGGYQETQYF

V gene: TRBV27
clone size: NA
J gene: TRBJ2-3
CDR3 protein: CASTHLGLEADTQYF

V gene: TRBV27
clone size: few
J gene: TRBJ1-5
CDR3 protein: CASSLGSRGNQPQHF

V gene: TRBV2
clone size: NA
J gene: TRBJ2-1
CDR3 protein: CASSEALQGTSYNEQFF

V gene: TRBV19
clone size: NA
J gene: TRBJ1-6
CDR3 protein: CASSPAPGQVYNSPLHF

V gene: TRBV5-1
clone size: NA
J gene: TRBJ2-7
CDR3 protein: CASRLDSSYEQYF